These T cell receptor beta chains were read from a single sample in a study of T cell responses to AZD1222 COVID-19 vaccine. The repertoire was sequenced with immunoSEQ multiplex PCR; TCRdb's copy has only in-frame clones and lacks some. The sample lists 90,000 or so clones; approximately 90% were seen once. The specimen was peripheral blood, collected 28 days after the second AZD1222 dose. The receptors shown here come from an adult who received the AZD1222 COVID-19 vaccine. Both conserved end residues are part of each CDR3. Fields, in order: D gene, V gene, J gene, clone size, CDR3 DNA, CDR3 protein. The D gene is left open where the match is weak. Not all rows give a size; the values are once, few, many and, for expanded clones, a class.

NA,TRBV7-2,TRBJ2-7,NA,TGTGCCAGCAGCTTAGGGCCTGGTCGGGACACCCCCTACGAGCAGTACTTC,CASSLGPGRDTPYEQYF
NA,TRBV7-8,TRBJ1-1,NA,TGTGCCAGCAGCTTAGGCACACTAGCTCCTGAAGCTTTCTTT,CASSLGTLAPEAFF
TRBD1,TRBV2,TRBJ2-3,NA,TGTGCCAGCAAGGGACAGCCCACAGATACGCAGTATTTT,CASKGQPTDTQYF
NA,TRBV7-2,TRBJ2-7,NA,TGTGCCAGCAGCTTAGATGACAGCCGCTACGAGCAGTACTTC,CASSLDDSRYEQYF
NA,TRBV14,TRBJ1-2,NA,TGTGCCAGCAGCCAGGGACTTAACTATGGCTACACCTTC,CASSQGLNYGYTF
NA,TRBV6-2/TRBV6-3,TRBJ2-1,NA,TGTGCCAGCAGTTATCGGGGTCTGGGGCAGTTCTTC,CASSYRGLGQFF
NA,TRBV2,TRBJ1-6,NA,TGTGCCAGCAGTGAGGACCGGCACCTCCTCGGGTCACCCCTCCACTTT,CASSEDRHLLGSPLHF
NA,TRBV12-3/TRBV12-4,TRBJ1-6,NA,TGTGCCAGCAGTTTTGGGTTATCACCCCTCCACTTT,CASSFGLSPLHF
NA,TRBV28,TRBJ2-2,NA,TGTGCCAGCAGTCTCGAGACCGGGGAGCTGTTTTTT,CASSLETGELFF
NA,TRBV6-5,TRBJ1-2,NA,TGTGCCAGCAGAGTCGGGTCAGCTAACTATGGCTACACCTTC,CASRVGSANYGYTF
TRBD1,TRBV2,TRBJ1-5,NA,TGTGCCATAACAGGGGGCGACCAGCCCCAGCATTTT,CAITGGDQPQHF
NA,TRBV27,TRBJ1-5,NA,TGTGCCAGCAGTTTAGCAGGTTTATATAGCAATCAGCCCCAGCATTTT,CASSLAGLYSNQPQHF
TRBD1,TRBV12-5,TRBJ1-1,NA,TGTGCTAGTGGTTTGGGACAGGGAAGCACTGAAGCTTTCTTT,CASGLGQGSTEAFF
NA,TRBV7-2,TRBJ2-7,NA,TGTGCCAGCAGCGCGGGATCGAAGGGACGTCGGCCGGTTTACGAGCAGTACTTC,CASSAGSKGRRPVYEQYF
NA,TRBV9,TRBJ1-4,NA,TGTGCCAGCAGCGTCCAGGGTGGGACTAATGAAAAACTGTTTTTT,CASSVQGGTNEKLFF
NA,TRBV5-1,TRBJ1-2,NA,TGCGCCAGCAGCTTGGCCGATGGCCGGCAAGGCTACACCTTC,CASSLADGRQGYTF
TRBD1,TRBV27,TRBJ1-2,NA,TGTGCCAGCAGTTTATCTAGGACAGGGGCTCACTATGGCTACACCTTC,CASSLSRTGAHYGYTF
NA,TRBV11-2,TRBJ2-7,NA,TGTGCCAGCAGCTTAGCTACCGAGCAGTACTTC,CASSLATEQYF
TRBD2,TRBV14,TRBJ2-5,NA,TGTGCCAGCAGCCAAGATAGGCTAGCGGAGCGCGTACAAGAGACCCAGTACTTC,CASSQDRLAERVQETQYF
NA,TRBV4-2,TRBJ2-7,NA,TGTGCCAGCAGCCAAGGGAGACAGGTGGGGGACTACGAGCAGTACTTC,CASSQGRQVGDYEQYF
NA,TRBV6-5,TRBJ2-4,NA,TGTGCCAGCAGTTCCCTGACAGGTCCAAACATTCAGTACTTC,CASSSLTGPNIQYF
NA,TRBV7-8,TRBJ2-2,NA,TGTGCCAGCAGCTTAGGCGATAGCCCGAACACCGGGGAGCTGTTTTTT,CASSLGDSPNTGELFF
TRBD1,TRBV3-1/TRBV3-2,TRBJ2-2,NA,TGTGCCAGCAGCCCTCAGAAGACAGGGACCGGGGAGCTGTTTTTT,CASSPQKTGTGELFF
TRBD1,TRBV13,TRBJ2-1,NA,TGTGCCAGCAGCTTGGAGGGGACAGGGCTATACAATGAGCAGTTCTTC,CASSLEGTGLYNEQFF
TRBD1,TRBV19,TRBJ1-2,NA,TGTGCCAGTAGAAACCGGGACAGCCCCCTGGGCTACACCTTC,CASRNRDSPLGYTF
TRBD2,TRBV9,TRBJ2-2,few,TGTGCCAGCAGCGCGGAACTAGCGGGGAACACCGGGGAGCTGTTTTTT,CASSAELAGNTGELFF
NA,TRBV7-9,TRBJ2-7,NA,TGTGCCAGCAGCTTTATCTGGAATCCTTACGAGCAGTACTTC,CASSFIWNPYEQYF
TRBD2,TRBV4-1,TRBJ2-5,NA,TGCGCCAGCAGCAGAACTAGCGGGGGGCGACAAGAGACCCAGTACTTC,CASSRTSGGRQETQYF
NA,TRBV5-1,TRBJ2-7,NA,TGCGCCAGCAGCTTGTGGGGTCCAGGGGACTACGAGCAGTACTTC,CASSLWGPGDYEQYF
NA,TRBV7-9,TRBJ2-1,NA,TGTGCCAGCAGCATTTTACCGTCCGGGTTCCTTTACAATGAGCAGTTCTTC,CASSILPSGFLYNEQFF
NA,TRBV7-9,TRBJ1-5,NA,TGTGCCAGCAGCCTGGGCCTTTTGCCCCAGCATTTT,CASSLGLLPQHF
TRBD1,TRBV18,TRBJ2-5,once,TGTGCCAGCTCACAAGGACAGGGGGCGCTGCAAGGAGAGACCCAGTACTTC,CASSQGQGALQGETQYF
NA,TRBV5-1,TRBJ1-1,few,TGCGCCAGCAGCAGTGGGACGGCCGGTGAAGCTTTCTTT,CASSSGTAGEAFF
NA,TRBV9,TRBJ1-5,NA,TGTGCCAGCAGCGCCCAGGGTTATAGCAATCAGCCCCAGCATTTT,CASSAQGYSNQPQHF
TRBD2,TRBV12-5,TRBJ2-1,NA,TGTGCTAGTGTATCCTCTAGCGGGGTCGAGCAGTTCTTC,CASVSSSGVEQFF
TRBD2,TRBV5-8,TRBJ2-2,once,TGTGCCAGCAGTTCAACGGGACTAGCGGGGACCGGGGAGCTGTTTTTT,CASSSTGLAGTGELFF
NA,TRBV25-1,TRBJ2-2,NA,TGTGCCAGCAGTGCCAAGACCCCTACGTTCACCGGGGAGCTGTTTTTT,CASSAKTPTFTGELFF
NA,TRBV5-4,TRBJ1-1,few,TGTGCCAGCAGCCAGAGACAGGCGGGTACTGAAGCTTTCTTT,CASSQRQAGTEAFF
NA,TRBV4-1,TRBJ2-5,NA,TGCGCCAGCAGCCAGATTACGGGGACTGGAGAGACCCAGTACTTC,CASSQITGTGETQYF
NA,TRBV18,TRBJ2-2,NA,TGTGCCAGCTCAAGCCTATTAGGGCATAACACCGGGGAGCTGTTTTTT,CASSSLLGHNTGELFF
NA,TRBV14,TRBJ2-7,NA,TGTGCCAGCAGCCCCGGTGGGGGGCACTACGAGCAGTACTTC,CASSPGGGHYEQYF
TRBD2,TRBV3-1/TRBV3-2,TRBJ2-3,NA,TGTGCCAGCAGCCAGACGGGGGGGTACACAGATACGCAGTATTTT,CASSQTGGYTDTQYF
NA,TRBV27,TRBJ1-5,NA,TGTGCCAGCAGTACCCCAAATCAGCCCCAGCATTTT,CASSTPNQPQHF
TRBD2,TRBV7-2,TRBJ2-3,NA,TGTGCCAGCAGCTTAGGGACTAGCAGGGATACGCAGTATTTT,CASSLGTSRDTQYF
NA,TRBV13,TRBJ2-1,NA,TGTGCCAGCAGCTACCCTAGCTATTCTGTCGATAATGAGCAGTTCTTC,CASSYPSYSVDNEQFF
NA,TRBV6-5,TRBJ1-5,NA,TGTGCCAGCAGCTCGACAGCCAGTCAGCCCCAGCATTTT,CASSSTASQPQHF
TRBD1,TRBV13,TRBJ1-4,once,TGTGCCAGCAGCTTTGACCGGGACAGGGGAGAAAAACTGTTTTTT,CASSFDRDRGEKLFF
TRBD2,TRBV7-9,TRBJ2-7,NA,TGTGCCAGCAGCTTAGGACTAGCGGGGGAGACATTCTACGAGCAGTACTTC,CASSLGLAGETFYEQYF
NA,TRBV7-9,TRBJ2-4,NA,TGTGCCAGTAAAGGAATGGAGGACATTCAGTACTTC,CASKGMEDIQYF
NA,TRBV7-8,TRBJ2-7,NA,TGTGCCAGCAGCTTCCTAGGGTACGAGCAGTACTTC,CASSFLGYEQYF
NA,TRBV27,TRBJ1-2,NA,TGTGCCAGCAGTTTGGCAGGGCAGACCTATGGCTACACCTTC,CASSLAGQTYGYTF
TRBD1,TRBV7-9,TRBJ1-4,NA,TGTGCCAGCAGCTTACTGACAGGGGGCGATGAAAAACTGTTTTTT,CASSLLTGGDEKLFF
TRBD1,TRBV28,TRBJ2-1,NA,TGTGCCAGCAGTTTAGACAGGGGGCTAGAGCAGTTCTTC,CASSLDRGLEQFF
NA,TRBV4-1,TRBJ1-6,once,TGCGCCAGCAGCCAGCTTGGAGCGATTTCACCCCTCCACTTT,CASSQLGAISPLHF
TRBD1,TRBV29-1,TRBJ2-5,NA,TGCAGCGTTGAGGGGACAGGGGGAAGTGAGGAGACCCAGTACTTC,CSVEGTGGSEETQYF